Here is one T cell receptor beta chain with its context. Its antigen is as yet unknown. This CDR3 is 14 amino acids long. With V trimmed by 4 bases and J by 5 bases, 6 bases remained unmatched. Germline V lookup: CDR1 MDHEN, CDR2 SYDVKM. TCRdb keeps only in-frame clones here, not all; method: immunoSEQ multiplex PCR. The sample yields some 70,000 clones, 88% seen once. The record originates from a study of OX40 agonist ivuxolimab in advanced cancers. Overall study: Checkpoint inhibitors had been given previously to roughly 40% of patients. Notes on the study in general: Near-lowest levels of clonal expansion characterized partial responders at 0.1-3.0 mg/kg. The CD4+ and CD8+ T cells in the blood had expanded clonally by week 6 at 0.1 to 3.0 mg/kg.

The starting material was CD4+ or CD8+ T cells sorted from blood, obtained in a trial of the OX40 agonist ivuxolimab. The TCR originated in an adult with an advanced solid tumor such as melanoma, head and neck, liver or kidney cancer. This chain links TRBV28 with TRBJ1-1; 8 bases fit TRBD1. CDR3 protein: CASSSTGGRTEAFF. CDR3 nucleotide sequence: TGTGCCAGCAGTTCCACAGGGGGTCGAACTGAAGCTTTCTTT.